Below are 15 T cell receptor beta chains sequenced from a single sample in a study of blood T cell repertoires in COVID-19. Sequencing used immunoSEQ multiplex PCR; TCRdb keeps in-frame clones, though not all of them. The sample has 46,000 or so clones; approximately 85% are singletons. Sample: peripheral blood. The receptors were sampled from a woman older than 75 with COVID-19, enrolled during active disease.

J is TRBJ1-2 and V is TRBV15; 7 nucleotides align to TRBD1. Germline loops: CDR1 LNHNV, CDR2 YYDKDF (reference sequence). CDR3 size: 14 residues. Trimming took 4 bases from V and 5 from J; bases not matched to a gene: 7. DNA of the CDR3: TGTGCCACCAGCACCGGGACAGAGAAATATGGCTACACCTTC. This gives the protein CATSTGTEKYGYTF.

The V gene is TRBV7-2, the J gene TRBJ2-7; 12 bases are shared with TRBD2. J was trimmed by 2 bases and V by 5 bases; bases with no gene match: 7. There are 16 residues in the CDR3. Germline V gene data show CDR1 as SGHTA and CDR2 as FQGNSA. The CDR3 loop is CASSAGLAGNAYEQYF. The CDR3 DNA reads TGTGCCAGCAGCGCTGGACTAGCGGGAAATGCCTACGAGCAGTACTTC.

This rearrangement joins TRBV19 to TRBJ1-5, with D perhaps TRBD1 (6 bases). Trimming left V 3 bases short and J 4 bases short, with 16 bases between. The CDR3 length is 16 residues. Germline loops: CDR1 LNHDA, CDR2 SQIVND (reference sequence). CDR3 in amino acids: CASSMEQGGPNQPQHF. The CDR3 bases are TGTGCCAGTAGTATGGAACAGGGTGGGCCAAATCAGCCCCAGCATTTT.

The rearrangement links TRBV5-4 to TRBJ2-3; 7 bases agree with TRBD2. Trimming at V came to 4 bases and at J to 5 bases, leaving 7 bases not matched to a gene. In germline, CDR1 is SGHNT, CDR2 YYREEE (reference sequence). This CDR3 contains 14 residues. This CDR3 is CASSRAGPRDTQYF. In nucleotides, the CDR3 is TGTGCCAGCAGCCGAGCGGGACCTCGAGATACGCAGTATTTT.

The chain joins TRBV28 to TRBJ1-1, with D perhaps TRBD1 (5 bases). CDR1 and CDR2 from the germline V gene are MDHEN and SYDVKM. This CDR3 region has 13 residues. The V gene lost 9 bases and the J gene lost 6 bases, with 17 bases spanning the gap. The CDR3: CASLQPEQAEAFF. CDR3 in DNA: TGTGCCAGTTTACAGCCTGAACAGGCTGAAGCTTTCTTT.

The chain employs TRBV9 and TRBJ1-1; 12 positions match TRBD1. With 4 bases clipped from V and 4 bases from J, the junction kept 11 bases outside the gene matches. This CDR3 contains 17 residues. Germline CDR1 and CDR2: SGDLS and YYNGEE. CDR3 sequence reads: CASSRSGTGGRVTEAFF. CDR3 bases: TGTGCCAGCAGCCGATCTGGGACAGGGGGCCGGGTCACTGAAGCTTTCTTT.

This clone was detected once. Written as DNA, the CDR3 is TGCGCCAGCAGCTTGGCACAGAACAATGAGCAGTTCTTC. Its translation is CASSLAQNNEQFF. The chain is built from TRBV5-1 and TRBJ2-1; D gene unclear. The CDR3 runs to 13 residues. The germline CDR1 and CDR2 sequences are SGHRS and YFSETQ. V lost 0 bases to trimming and J lost 5 bases, with 6 bases between them.

The chain uses TRBV21-1 and TRBJ1-2; the tabulated D call, TRBD1, remains unverified against the DNA. TRBV21-1 is tagged as a pseudogene. The CDR3 is 14 residues long. CDR3 region: CASPRQGGVYGYTF. The DNA of the CDR3 is TGTGCCAGCCCCCGGCAGGGGGGTGTCTATGGCTACACCTTC.

The chain carries TRBV7-2 and TRBJ1-3; D gene ambiguous. This CDR3 comprises 17 residues. Germline CDR1 SGHTA, CDR2 FQGNSA. V was trimmed by 1 base and J by 0 bases, leaving 13 bases between them. The CDR3 DNA sequence: TGTGCCAGCAGCTTAGTCTCCGGTCAAATCTCTGGAAACACCATATATTTT. Its translation: CASSLVSGQISGNTIYF.

In this sample, this clone turned up a few times. The chain couples TRBV12-2 to TRBJ2-1; no check of the table's D call, TRBD2, against the DNA was made. TRBV12-2 is designated a pseudogene. There are 13 residues in the CDR3. The CDR3 coding sequence is TGTGCAAGTCGCTTACCCCCCCGGAATGAGCAGTTCTTC. As protein: CASRLPPRNEQFF.

V is TRBV5-6 and J is TRBJ2-7; 8 nucleotides align to TRBD1. The V segment lost 5 bases and the J segment 1 base; nucleotides outside the gene matches: 8. The CDR3 consists of 15 residues. The V gene's germline CDR1 is SGHDT and CDR2 YYEEEE. In DNA form, the CDR3 reads TGTGCCAGCAGTTCCGGGACAGGAATTTCCTACGAGCAGTACTTC. Its protein product is CASSSGTGISYEQYF. Complete variable domain (other parts from reference TRBV5-6 and TRBJ2-7): DAGVTQSPTHLIKTRGQQVTLRCSPKSGHDTVSWYQQALGQGPQFIFQYYEEEERQRGNFPDRFSGHQFPNYSSELNVNALLLGDSALYLCASSSGTGISYEQYFGPGTRLTVT.

The chain joins TRBV27 to TRBJ2-5, with D perhaps matching TRBD1 (6 bases). The CDR3 is 14 residues long. Trimming took off 3 bases at V and 0 bases at J, with 8 bases between the two ends. The V gene's germline CDR1 is MNHEY and CDR2 SMNVEV (reference sequence). CDR3 nucleotides: TGTGCCAGCAGTTTCGGACAGCACCAAGAGACCCAGTACTTC. Amino acid sequence: CASSFGQHQETQYF.

The CDR3 loop reads CASSLGGTSGGSYEQYF. DNA of the CDR3: TGTGCCAGCAGCTTGGGCGGGACTAGCGGGGGTTCCTACGAGCAGTACTTC. The chain links TRBV5-4 to TRBJ2-7, with 14 bases fitting TRBD2. Unmatched junction bases numbered 3, after V lost 0 bases and J lost 1 base. CDR1 SGHNT and CDR2 YYREEE come from the germline V gene (reference sequence). The length of the CDR3 is 17 residues. Together with reference TRBV5-4 and TRBJ2-7, the CDR3 gives the full variable domain: ETGVTQSPTHLIKTRGQQVTLRCSSQSGHNTVSWYQQALGQGPQFIFQYYREEENGRGNFPPRFSGLQFPNYSSELNVNALELDDSALYLCASSLGGTSGGSYEQYFGPGTRLTVT.

V gene TRBV15 combines with J gene TRBJ2-7; a possible D gene is TRBD1 (6 bases). The CDR3 runs to 14 residues. Germline assignment: CDR1 LNHNV and CDR2 YYDKDF (reference sequence). Trimming left V 4 bases short and J 1 base short, with 11 bases between. The CDR3 region has the DNA TGTGCCACCAGCACACAGGGATTTTCCTACGAGCAGTACTTC. Translation: CATSTQGFSYEQYF.

The rearrangement joins TRBV5-4 to TRBJ2-2; 10 bases match TRBD1. This CDR3 has 16 residues. The J segment lost 7 bases and the V segment lost 1 base, leaving 7 bases of the junction unmatched. Germline V lookup: CDR1 SGHNT, CDR2 YYREEE (reference sequence). This CDR3 is CASSLSGRDRGGELFF. CDR3 bases: TGTGCCAGCAGCTTGTCGGGGCGGGACAGGGGCGGGGAGCTGTTTTTT.